The 8 T cell receptor beta chains given below trace back to one sample, sequenced in a study of cytomegalovirus exposure and HLA in healthy donors. Vbeta (60) and Jbeta (13) primers were used in the PCR. Profiled with immunoSEQ multiplex PCR; TCRdb holds only in-frame clones, not every one. Altogether about 140,000 clones are present, roughly 74% being singletons, with the ten largest covering about 3.5%. The sequenced material came from PBMCs. These receptors all come from a middle-aged man in good health and CMV-seronegative.

In the case of this clone: One end of the junction fails to match germline, which may point to a read error. The chain links TRBV7-9 to TRBJ2-1, with 9 bases fitting TRBD1. This CDR3 is 16 amino acids long. Germline CDR1 SEHNR, CDR2 FQNEAQ (reference sequence). The CDR3 sequence: CSSSGGQGLNYNEQFF. CDR3 coding DNA: TGTTCCAGCAGCGGCGGACAGGGGCTAAACTACAATGAGCAGTTCTTC.

The genes are TRBV21-1 and TRBJ1-2; TRBD1 is the table's D call and was not checked against the DNA. TRBV21-1 is flagged as a pseudogene. There are 12 residues in the CDR3. CDR3 sequence reads: CATENRERGYTF. CDR3 DNA: TGTGCCACCGAGAACAGGGAACGAGGCTACACCTTC.

This chain joins TRBV11-3 and TRBJ2-2; 8 positions agree with TRBD2. The CDR3 has 14 residues. J lost 5 bases, V lost 5 bases, and 4 bases had no gene match. The germline V gene has CDR1 SGHNT and CDR2 YENEEA. The CDR3 region is CASSKERGTGELFF. CDR3 DNA: TGTGCCAGCAGCAAGGAGCGGGGGACCGGGGAGCTGTTTTTT.

The V call is TRBV18, the J call TRBJ2-3; D perhaps matches TRBD1 (5 bases). The CDR3 loop spans 15 amino acids. CDR1 and CDR2 (germline): KGHSH, LQKENI. Deletions cut 1 base from V and 2 bases from J, with 10 bases between. The CDR3 loop is CASSPQGFVTDTQYF. The CDR3, as DNA: TGTGCCAGCTCACCACAGGGGTTTGTCACAGATACGCAGTATTTT.

This clone was found a few times. The chain recombines TRBV5-1 with TRBJ1-1, with 7 bases aligning to TRBD1. The CDR3 is 14 amino acids. Germline loops: CDR1 SGHRS, CDR2 YFSETQ. Unmatched junction bases numbered 3, after V lost 0 bases and J lost 4 bases. CDR3 loop: CASSLGDSSTEAFF. The CDR3, as DNA: TGCGCCAGCAGCTTGGGGGACAGTAGCACTGAAGCTTTCTTT.

The chain recombines TRBV5-1 with TRBJ2-2; weak D call: TRBD2 (6 bases). CDR3 size: 16 residues. Germline V gives CDR1 SGHRS, CDR2 YFSETQ. Trimming took 1 base from V and 4 from J, leaving 14 bases between them. CDR3 loop: CASSLLGLRGTGELFF. The CDR3 bases are TGCGCCAGCAGCTTGTTAGGACTACGAGGCACCGGGGAGCTGTTTTTT. Full variable domain (remainder filled in from reference TRBV5-1 and TRBJ2-2): KAGVTQTPRYLIKTRGQQVTLSCSPISGHRSVSWYQQTPGQGLQFLFEYFSETQRNKGNFPGRFSGRQFSNSRSEMNVSTLELGDSALYLCASSLLGLRGTGELFFGEGSRLTVL.

This clone was seen more than once but under ten times. V is TRBV7-2 and J is TRBJ1-2; 9 positions match TRBD1. V lost 4 bases, J lost 6 bases, and 9 bases stayed unmatched. Germline V gene data show CDR1 as SGHTA and CDR2 as FQGNSA. CDR3 length: 15 residues. The CDR3: CASSSVRTGVNGYTF. Here the CDR3 DNA reads TGTGCCAGCAGCTCGGTCAGGACAGGGGTCAATGGCTACACCTTC.

This clone has just a few counts. J is TRBJ2-3 and V is TRBV7-2, with D tentatively TRBD2 (6 bases). Between the trimmed V and J ends, which lost 7 bases and 5 bases, there was a span of 13 bases. There are 13 residues in the CDR3. Germline V gives CDR1 SGHTA, CDR2 FQGNSA. CDR3 amino acids: CASILMRGDTQYF. CDR3 DNA: TGTGCCAGCATCCTTATGCGGGGAGATACGCAGTATTTT.